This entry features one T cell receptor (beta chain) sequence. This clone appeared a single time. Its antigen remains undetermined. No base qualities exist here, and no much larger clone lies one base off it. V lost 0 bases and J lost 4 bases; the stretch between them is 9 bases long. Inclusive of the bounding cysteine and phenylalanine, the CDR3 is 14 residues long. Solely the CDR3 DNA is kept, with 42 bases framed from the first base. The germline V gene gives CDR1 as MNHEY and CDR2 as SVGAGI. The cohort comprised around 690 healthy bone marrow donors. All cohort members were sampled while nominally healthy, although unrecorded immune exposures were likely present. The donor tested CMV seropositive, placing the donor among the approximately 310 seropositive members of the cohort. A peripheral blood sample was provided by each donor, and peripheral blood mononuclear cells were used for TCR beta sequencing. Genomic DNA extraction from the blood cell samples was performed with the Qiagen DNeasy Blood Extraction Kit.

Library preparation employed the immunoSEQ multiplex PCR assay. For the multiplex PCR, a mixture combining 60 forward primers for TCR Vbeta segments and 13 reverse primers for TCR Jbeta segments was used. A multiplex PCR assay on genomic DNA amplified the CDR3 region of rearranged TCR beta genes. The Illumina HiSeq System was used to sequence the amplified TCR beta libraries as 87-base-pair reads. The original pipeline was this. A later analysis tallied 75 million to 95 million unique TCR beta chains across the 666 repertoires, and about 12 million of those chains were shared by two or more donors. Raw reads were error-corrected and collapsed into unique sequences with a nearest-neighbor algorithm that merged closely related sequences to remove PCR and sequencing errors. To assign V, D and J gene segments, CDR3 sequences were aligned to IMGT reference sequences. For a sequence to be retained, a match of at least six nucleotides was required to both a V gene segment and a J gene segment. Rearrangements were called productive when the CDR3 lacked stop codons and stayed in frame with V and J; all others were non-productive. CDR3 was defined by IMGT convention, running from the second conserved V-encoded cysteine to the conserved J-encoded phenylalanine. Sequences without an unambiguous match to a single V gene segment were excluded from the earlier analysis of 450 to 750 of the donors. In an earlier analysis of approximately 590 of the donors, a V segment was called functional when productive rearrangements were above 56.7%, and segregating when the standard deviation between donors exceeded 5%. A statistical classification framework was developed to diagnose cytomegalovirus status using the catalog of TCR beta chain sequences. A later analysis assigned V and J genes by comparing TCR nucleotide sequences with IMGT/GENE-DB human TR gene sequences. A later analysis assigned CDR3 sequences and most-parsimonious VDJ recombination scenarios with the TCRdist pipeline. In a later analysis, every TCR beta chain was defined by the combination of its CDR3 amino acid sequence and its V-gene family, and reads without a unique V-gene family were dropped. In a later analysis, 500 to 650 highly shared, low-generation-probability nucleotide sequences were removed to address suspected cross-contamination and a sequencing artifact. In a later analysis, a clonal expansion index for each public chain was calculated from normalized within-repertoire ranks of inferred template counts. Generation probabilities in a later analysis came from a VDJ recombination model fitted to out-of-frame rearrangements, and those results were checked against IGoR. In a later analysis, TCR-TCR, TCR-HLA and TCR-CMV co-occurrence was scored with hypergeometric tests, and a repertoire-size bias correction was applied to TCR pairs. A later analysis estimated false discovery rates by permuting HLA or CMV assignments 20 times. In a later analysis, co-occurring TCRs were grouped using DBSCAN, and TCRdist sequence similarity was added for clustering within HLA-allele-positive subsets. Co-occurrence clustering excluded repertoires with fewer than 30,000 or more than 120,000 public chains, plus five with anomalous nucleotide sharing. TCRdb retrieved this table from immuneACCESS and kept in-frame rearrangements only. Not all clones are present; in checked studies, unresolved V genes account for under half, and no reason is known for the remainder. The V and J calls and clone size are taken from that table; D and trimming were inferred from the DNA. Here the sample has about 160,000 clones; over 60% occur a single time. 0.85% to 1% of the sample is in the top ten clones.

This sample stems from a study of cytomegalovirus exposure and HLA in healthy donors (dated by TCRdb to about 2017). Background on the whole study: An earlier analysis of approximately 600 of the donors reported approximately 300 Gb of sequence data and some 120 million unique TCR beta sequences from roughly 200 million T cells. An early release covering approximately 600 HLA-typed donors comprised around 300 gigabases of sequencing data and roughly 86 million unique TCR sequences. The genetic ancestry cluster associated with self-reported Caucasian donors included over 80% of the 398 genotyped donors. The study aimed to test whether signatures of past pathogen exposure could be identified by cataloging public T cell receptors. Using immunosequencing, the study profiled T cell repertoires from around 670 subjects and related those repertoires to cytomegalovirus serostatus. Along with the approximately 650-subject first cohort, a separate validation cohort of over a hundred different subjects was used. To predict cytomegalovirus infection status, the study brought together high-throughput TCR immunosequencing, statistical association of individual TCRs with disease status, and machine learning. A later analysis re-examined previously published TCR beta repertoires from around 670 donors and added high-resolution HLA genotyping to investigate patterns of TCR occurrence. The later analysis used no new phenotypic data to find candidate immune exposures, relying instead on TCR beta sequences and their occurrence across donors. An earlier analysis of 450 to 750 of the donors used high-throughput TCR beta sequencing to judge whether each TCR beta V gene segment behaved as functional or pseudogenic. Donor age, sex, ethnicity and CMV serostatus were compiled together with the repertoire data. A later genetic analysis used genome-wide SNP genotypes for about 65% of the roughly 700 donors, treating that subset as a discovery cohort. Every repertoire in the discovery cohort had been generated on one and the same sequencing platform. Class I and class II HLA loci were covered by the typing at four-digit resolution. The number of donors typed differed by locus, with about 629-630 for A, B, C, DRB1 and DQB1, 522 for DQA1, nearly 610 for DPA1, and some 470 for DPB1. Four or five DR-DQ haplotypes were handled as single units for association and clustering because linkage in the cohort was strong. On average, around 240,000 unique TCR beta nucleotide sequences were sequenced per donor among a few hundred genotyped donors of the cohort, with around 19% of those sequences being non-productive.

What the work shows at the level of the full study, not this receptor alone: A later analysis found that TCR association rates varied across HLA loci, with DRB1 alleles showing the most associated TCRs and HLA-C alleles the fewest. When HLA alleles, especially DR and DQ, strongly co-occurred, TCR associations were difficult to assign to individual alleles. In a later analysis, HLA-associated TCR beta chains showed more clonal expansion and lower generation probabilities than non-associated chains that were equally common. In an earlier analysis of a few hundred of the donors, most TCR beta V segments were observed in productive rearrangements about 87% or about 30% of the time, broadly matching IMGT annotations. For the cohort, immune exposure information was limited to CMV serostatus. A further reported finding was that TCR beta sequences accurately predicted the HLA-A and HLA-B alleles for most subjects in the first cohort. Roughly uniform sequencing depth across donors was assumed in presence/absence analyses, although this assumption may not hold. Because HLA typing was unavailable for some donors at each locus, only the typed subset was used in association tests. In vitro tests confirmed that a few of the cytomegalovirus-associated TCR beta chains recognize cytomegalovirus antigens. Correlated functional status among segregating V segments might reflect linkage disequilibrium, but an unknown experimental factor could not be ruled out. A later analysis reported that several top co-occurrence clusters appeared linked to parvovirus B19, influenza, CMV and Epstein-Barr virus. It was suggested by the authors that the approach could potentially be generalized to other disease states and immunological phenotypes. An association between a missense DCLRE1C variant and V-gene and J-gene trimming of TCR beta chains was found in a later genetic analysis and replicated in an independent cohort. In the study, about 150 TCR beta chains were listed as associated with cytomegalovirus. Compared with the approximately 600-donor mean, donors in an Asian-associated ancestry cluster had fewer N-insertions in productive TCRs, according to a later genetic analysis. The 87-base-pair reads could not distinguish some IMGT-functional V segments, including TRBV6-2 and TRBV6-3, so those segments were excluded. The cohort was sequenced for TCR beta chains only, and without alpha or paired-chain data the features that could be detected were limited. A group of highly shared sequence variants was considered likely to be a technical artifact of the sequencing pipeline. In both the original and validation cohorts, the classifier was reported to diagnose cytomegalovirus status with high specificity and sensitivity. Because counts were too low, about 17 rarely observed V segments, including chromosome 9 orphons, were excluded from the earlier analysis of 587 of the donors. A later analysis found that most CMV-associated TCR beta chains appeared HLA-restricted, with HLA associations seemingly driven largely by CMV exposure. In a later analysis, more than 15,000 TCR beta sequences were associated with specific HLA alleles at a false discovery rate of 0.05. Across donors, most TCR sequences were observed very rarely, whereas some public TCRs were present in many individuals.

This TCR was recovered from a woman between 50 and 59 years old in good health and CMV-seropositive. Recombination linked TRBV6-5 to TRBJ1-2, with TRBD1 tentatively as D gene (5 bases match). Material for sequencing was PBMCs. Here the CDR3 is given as CASSYSGRAYGYTF. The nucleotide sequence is TGTGCCAGCAGTTACTCGGGCAGGGCCTATGGCTACACCTTC.